These 27 T cell receptor beta chains were all obtained from the same sample, sequenced in a study of T cell changes during pregnancy in multiple sclerosis. TCRdb's copy holds only in-frame clones and misses some; the assay was immunoSEQ multiplex PCR. The sample consists of about 89,000 clones, 94% of them appearing once. This specimen was peripheral blood, taken in the third trimester of pregnancy. These receptor sequences come from a female donor with multiple sclerosis, enrolled in a pregnancy study.

The chain uses TRBV28 and TRBJ2-2; 9 nucleotides line up with TRBD1. The CDR3 totals 17 residues. Germline V gives CDR1 MDHEN, CDR2 SYDVKM. The V and J ends lost 6 bases and 5 bases, in that order; junction bases with no gene match: 13. The CDR3 sequence is CASSPVYRGLSTGELFF. The CDR3 region has the DNA TGTGCCAGCAGCCCGGTGTACAGGGGGCTTAGTACCGGGGAGCTGTTTTTT. Based on the CDR3 plus reference TRBV28 and TRBJ2-2, the full variable domain is DVKVTQSSRYLVKRTGEKVFLECVQDMDHENMFWYRQDPGLGLRLIYFSYDVKMKEKGDIPEGYSVSREKKERFSLILESASTNQTSMYLCASSPVYRGLSTGELFFGEGSRLTVL.

The chain is built from TRBV29-1 and TRBJ1-2; unclear D gene. CDR1 is SQVTM, CDR2 ANQGSEA, per germline. CDR3 length equals 13 residues. Trimming left V 4 bases short and J 2 bases short, with 11 bases between. The DNA of the CDR3 is TGCAGCGTTGCTCCAAGCCACAACTATGGCTACACCTTC. This codes for CSVAPSHNYGYTF. Drawing the rest from reference TRBV29-1 and TRBJ1-2, the complete variable domain is SAVISQKPSRDICQRGTSLTIQCQVDSQVTMMFWYRQQPGQSLTLIATANQGSEATYESGFVIDKFPISRPNLTFSTLTVSNMSPEDSSIYLCSVAPSHNYGYTFGSGTRLTVV.

This chain connects TRBV5-6 to TRBJ1-1, with unresolved D. This CDR3 region has 14 residues. With 0 bases removed from V and 11 bases from J, the gap between germline ends came to 17 bases. The germline V gene encodes CDR1 SGHDT and CDR2 YYEEEE. The CDR3 reads CASSLGRTGMFAFF. The DNA of the CDR3 is TGTGCCAGCAGCTTGGGGCGGACGGGGATGTTTGCTTTCTTT.

The rearrangement links TRBV5-4 to TRBJ2-6; D might be TRBD2 (6 bases). There are 20 residues in the CDR3. Trimming took off 4 bases at V and 1 base at J, with 24 bases between the two ends. The V gene's germline CDR1 is SGHNT and CDR2 YYREEE (reference sequence). In nucleotides, the CDR3 is TGTGCCAGCAGCCCGCGGGGAGTAGTGGGAGTTCGGTCTGGGGCCAACGTCCTGACTTTC. As protein: CASSPRGVVGVRSGANVLTF.

V usage is TRBV15 and J usage is TRBJ2-7; 8 nucleotides line up with TRBD2. This CDR3 is 15 amino acids long. With 4 bases clipped from V and 5 bases from J, the junction kept 10 bases outside the gene matches. Germline V gene data show CDR1 as LNHNV and CDR2 as YYDKDF (reference sequence). The CDR3 loop reads CATSNRASGSHEQYF. The CDR3 nucleotides are TGTGCCACCAGCAATCGGGCTAGCGGGTCCCACGAGCAGTACTTC.

This clone has more than one count but fewer than ten. The chain couples TRBV4-2 to TRBJ1-1; 8 bases map to TRBD1. Germline CDR1 reads LGHNA; CDR2 reads YNFKEQ. The CDR3 runs to 14 residues. With V trimmed by 2 bases and J by 4 bases, 3 bases remained unmatched. The CDR3 reads CASSQQGASTEAFF. As DNA, the CDR3 is TGTGCCAGCAGCCAACAGGGGGCAAGCACTGAAGCTTTCTTT.

The chain employs TRBV7-2 and TRBJ1-2, with unresolved D. Germline V lookup: CDR1 SGHTA, CDR2 FQGNSA. The CDR3 loop spans 15 amino acids. Trimming took off 0 bases at V and 4 bases at J, with 12 bases between the two ends. This CDR3 is CASSLAGAPPYGYTF. CDR3 in DNA: TGTGCCAGCAGCTTAGCTGGAGCTCCGCCCTATGGCTACACCTTC.

This chain joins TRBV5-1 and TRBJ1-1; no reliable D call. The germline CDR1 and CDR2 sequences are SGHRS and YFSETQ. The CDR3 contains 16 residues. V was clipped by 0 bases and J by 3 bases, with 15 bases between them. The CDR3 here is CASSLEVGVRDTEAFF. Written as DNA, the CDR3 is TGCGCCAGCAGCTTGGAAGTCGGAGTGAGGGACACTGAAGCTTTCTTT.

V and J are TRBV7-2 and TRBJ2-1; D is unresolved. Deletions cut 3 bases from V and 0 bases from J, with 15 bases between. The germline V gene encodes CDR1 SGHTA and CDR2 FQGNSA. The CDR3 runs 17 residues. CDR3 nucleotides: TGTGCCAGCAGCTTGAAGTCCAGCGCCAGCTCCTACAATGAGCAGTTCTTC. Amino acid sequence: CASSLKSSASSYNEQFF.

This sequence joins TRBV18 and TRBJ1-5; 8 nucleotides line up with TRBD1. There are 15 residues in the CDR3. Germline V gives CDR1 KGHSH, CDR2 LQKENI. The junction had 6 bases not matched to a gene; V was cut back by 5 bases and J by 3 bases. The CDR3 DNA follows: TGTGCCAGCTCATCGCAGGGGGCGGCCAATCAGCCCCAGCATTTT. It encodes CASSSQGAANQPQHF.

This chain links TRBV18 with TRBJ2-3, with D perhaps matching TRBD2 (5 bases). This CDR3 spans 11 amino acids. Germline V gene lookup returns CDR1 KGHSH and CDR2 LQKENI. Trimming took off 11 bases at V and 1 base at J, with 7 bases between the two ends. CDR3 DNA sequence: TGTGCCGGGAGTGGCACAGATACGCAGTATTTT. Translated: CAGSGTDTQYF.

The chain joins TRBV7-8 to TRBJ1-3; no firm D call. Deletions cut 8 bases from V and 4 bases from J, with 12 bases between. Germline values: CDR1 SGHVS, CDR2 FQNEAQ. The CDR3 runs to 13 residues. CDR3 in amino acids: CASRQVAGNTIYF. The CDR3 bases are TGTGCCAGCCGCCAGGTTGCGGGAAACACCATATATTTT.

As for this clone: Other DNA sequences of this sample code for an identical CDR3. The rearrangement joins TRBV5-1 to TRBJ2-3, with TRBD1 identical over 9 bases. The V gene end was trimmed by 2 bases and the J gene end by 1 base; junction bases not matched to a gene: 2. In germline, CDR1 is SGHRS, CDR2 YFSETQ. The CDR3 loop spans 15 amino acids. The CDR3 loop is CASSLQGAGTDTQYF. CDR3 nucleotide sequence: TGCGCCAGCAGCTTACAGGGGGCCGGCACAGATACGCAGTATTTT.

The chain uses TRBV9 and TRBJ2-1, with D possibly being TRBD2 (5 bases). The germline V gene has CDR1 SGDLS and CDR2 YYNGEE. V shed 0 bases and J shed 5 bases, with 12 bases lying between them. The CDR3 is 15 amino acids. The CDR3 coding sequence is TGTGCCAGCAGCGTAGGGGGAGTGGTCAACAATGAGCAGTTCTTC. Amino acid sequence: CASSVGGVVNNEQFF.

V and J are TRBV4-1 and TRBJ2-5; 8 bases agree with TRBD2. CDR3 length equals 16 residues. V lost 4 bases and J lost 5; bases outside the gene matches: 12. Germline V CDR1 and CDR2: MGHRA, YSYEKL. Here the CDR3 DNA reads TGCGCCAGCAGCCGGATATCGGGGGGGTTGGAGGAGACCCAGTACTTC. Its translation: CASSRISGGLEETQYF.

The sample holds one count of this clone. The chain joins TRBV4-3 to TRBJ2-1, with 12 bases that match TRBD2. This CDR3 has 18 amino acids. Trimming took 6 bases from V and 9 from J; bases not matched to a gene: 18. Germline V gene data show CDR1 as LGHNA and CDR2 as YSLEER. The CDR3 here is CASSWTSGAFPRLGEQFF. CDR3 sequence (DNA): TGCGCCAGCAGTTGGACTAGCGGGGCCTTCCCTCGACTCGGTGAGCAGTTCTTC.

This sequence joins TRBV19 and TRBJ1-5; D is undetermined. The V gene lost 7 bases and the J gene lost 4 bases, with 17 bases spanning the gap. The CDR3 is made up of 15 amino acids. Per germline, CDR1 LNHDA and CDR2 SQIVND (reference sequence). In DNA, the CDR3 is TGTGCCAGTACAGAGAGTGGCAGCGTTAATCAGCCCCAGCATTTT. Amino acids: CASTESGSVNQPQHF.

At least ten counts were recorded for this clone. The V gene is TRBV6-5, the J gene TRBJ1-4, with TRBD1 identical over 9 bases. Trimming took 4 bases from V and 6 from J; bases not matched to a gene: 3. The CDR3 has 14 residues. The germline CDR1 and CDR2 sequences are MNHEY and SVGAGI. The DNA for the CDR3 is TGTGCCAGCAGTTCCGGGACAGGGTATGAAAAACTGTTTTTT. Protein product: CASSSGTGYEKLFF.

The chain uses TRBV4-2 and TRBJ1-4; D is ambiguous. The V gene's germline CDR1 is LGHNA and CDR2 YNFKEQ. The V and J ends lost 8 bases and 3 bases respectively, with 7 bases between them. CDR3 size: 12 residues. The CDR3 spells CASLAANEKLFF. The CDR3 DNA is TGTGCCAGCTTGGCGGCTAATGAAAAACTGTTTTTT.

The V gene is TRBV7-9, the J gene TRBJ2-7; a weak D match, TRBD2 (6 bases). Trimming removed 3 bases from V and 9 bases from J, with 15 bases in between. This CDR3 comprises 13 residues. Germline CDR1 reads SEHNR; CDR2 reads FQNEAQ (reference sequence). The CDR3 region has the DNA TGTGCCAGCAGCTTTCCCGGGACTCCCCGGCAGTACTTC. Amino acid sequence: CASSFPGTPRQYF.

V is TRBV13 and J is TRBJ1-3; D gene ambiguous. CDR1 and CDR2 (germline): PRHDT, FYEKMQ (reference sequence). The CDR3 extends over 16 amino acids. Between the trimmed V and J ends, which lost 0 bases and 0 bases, there was a span of 9 bases. As DNA, the CDR3 is TGTGCCAGCAGCTTAGGCCTCGAGATCTCTGGAAACACCATATATTTT. Translation gives CASSLGLEISGNTIYF.

This clone was found once. The rearrangement joins TRBV6-5 to TRBJ2-7; TRBD1 aligns across 9 bases. Germline V gene lookup returns CDR1 MNHEY and CDR2 SVGAGI. Trimming took 7 bases from V and 6 from J; bases not matched to a gene: 7. The CDR3 covers 13 residues. DNA for the CDR3: TGTGCCAGCACCGGGACAGGGAGAAGCGAGCAGTACTTC. This translates into CASTGTGRSEQYF.

V usage is TRBV7-8 and J usage is TRBJ1-3; D gene unclear. CDR3 length: 16 residues. The V end lost 1 base, the J end lost 0 bases, and 10 bases lay between the germline ends. CDR1 and CDR2 from the germline V gene are SGHVS and FQNEAQ. The CDR3 region has the DNA TGTGCCAGCAGCTTAGTATCGGGGAACTCTGGAAACACCATATATTTT. This sequence encodes CASSLVSGNSGNTIYF.

The genes are TRBV5-1 and TRBJ2-1; 7 nucleotides line up with TRBD2. The germline gives CDR1 SGHRS, CDR2 YFSETQ. This CDR3 comprises 17 residues. J was trimmed by 6 bases and V by 6 bases; bases with no gene match: 18. CDR3 sequence (DNA): TGCGCCAGCATGGCCCGACTAGCAACCACTAGTCTCAATGAGCAGTTCTTC. The encoded protein is CASMARLATTSLNEQFF.

The J gene is TRBJ1-5, the V gene TRBV7-6; TRBD1 matches at 7 bases. V trimming: 5 bases; J trimming: 2 bases; junction bases outside the gene matches: 12. Germline-derived CDR1 and CDR2 are SGHVS and FNYEAQ. The CDR3 totals 17 residues. CDR3 DNA: TGTGCCAGCAGCCGGGATCTCAGGGGGGTCGGCAATCAGCCCCAGCATTTT. It yields the protein CASSRDLRGVGNQPQHF.

The V and J genes are TRBV2 and TRBJ1-5, with a tentative D call TRBD1 (6 bases). CDR1 is SNHLY and CDR2 is FYNNEI in the germline V gene. V was pared by 2 bases and J by 3 bases, with 11 bases between. This CDR3 has 15 amino acids. The CDR3 bases are TGTGCCAGCAGTGAATTTCTGGGGGCCAATCAGCCCCAGCATTTT. Its translation is CASSEFLGANQPQHF.

The chain recombines TRBV7-8 with TRBJ1-1; TRBD1 aligns across 7 bases. There are 16 residues in the CDR3. The junction had 19 bases not matched to a gene; V was cut back by 4 bases and J by 11 bases. Germline V gives CDR1 SGHVS, CDR2 FQNEAQ. The DNA of the CDR3 is TGTGCCAGCAGCTCACCTACAGGGGATCCCGGGATAGAGGCTTTCTTT. Translated, it gives CASSSPTGDPGIEAFF.